The 27 T cell receptor beta chains given below trace back to one sample, sequenced in a study of radiation and T cells in renal cell carcinoma. Only in-frame clones appear in the TCRdb table, and some are missing; sequencing was by immunoSEQ multiplex PCR. The repertoire holds roughly 49,000 clones, with 80% as singletons. The sample's time point: blood 2 weeks post-SBRT. The sample's treatment: 15 Gy SBRT to primary tumor, nephrectomy 4 weeks later. The sample consisted of blood, taken from a patient whose treatment included radiotherapy and nephrectomy. These receptors all stem from a woman aged 70-85 years with renal cell carcinoma.

The chain recombines TRBV18 with TRBJ2-2; TRBD2 agrees at 7 bases. Germline V lookup: CDR1 KGHSH, CDR2 LQKENI. This CDR3 is built from 16 residues. V was clipped by 2 bases and J by 4 bases; unmatched bases: 7. CDR3 residues: CASSPMERGVTGELFF. In nucleotides, the CDR3 is TGTGCCAGCTCACCAATGGAGCGGGGAGTCACCGGGGAGCTGTTTTTT. Drawing the rest from reference TRBV18 and TRBJ2-2, the complete variable domain is NAGVMQNPRHLVRRRGQEARLRCSPMKGHSHVYWYRQLPEEGLKFMVYLQKENIIDESGMPKERFSAEFPKEGPSILRIQQVVRGDSAAYFCASSPMERGVTGELFFGEGSRLTVL.

The chain employs TRBV6-5 and TRBJ1-5; TRBD1 matches at 9 bases. Germline CDR1 is MNHEY and CDR2 is SVGAGI. V was pared by 10 bases and J by 0 bases, with 7 bases of the junction left unmatched. The CDR3 spans 15 residues. CDR3 sequence (DNA): TGTGCCACCAGGACAGGGGTTTATAGCAATCAGCCCCAGCATTTT. This gives the protein CATRTGVYSNQPQHF.

This clone has a single count. CDR3 sequence reads: CASSPAGTPYEQYF. For the CDR3, the DNA is TGTGCCAGCAGCCCGGCCGGGACGCCCTACGAGCAGTACTTC. This chain connects TRBV7-2 to TRBJ2-7; either TRBD1 or TRBD2 may supply D (5 bases each). The germline V and J ends were trimmed by 5 bases and 2 bases, with 13 bases remaining between them. There are 14 residues in the CDR3. CDR1 is SGHTA and CDR2 is FQGNSA in the germline V gene.

The V gene is TRBV30, the J gene TRBJ2-5, with 9 nucleotides matching TRBD1. The ends lost 5 bases at V and 4 bases at J; junction bases unmatched: 11. CDR3 length: 15 residues. Germline values: CDR1 GTSNPN, CDR2 SVGIG (reference sequence). The CDR3 nucleotides are TGTGCCTGGGGGGCGATGGGACAGGGTATAGAGACCCAGTACTTC. This gives the protein CAWGAMGQGIETQYF.

The sample holds one count of this clone. The genes are TRBV19 and TRBJ2-7; 11 bases agree with TRBD2. Germline V gene lookup returns CDR1 LNHDA and CDR2 SQIVND (reference sequence). V lost 5 bases and J lost 7; bases outside the gene matches: 7. CDR3 length: 14 amino acids. CDR3 DNA sequence: TGTGCCAGTAGTGCTAGCGGGAGGTCGGGAGAGCAGTACTTC. Amino acid sequence: CASSASGRSGEQYF.

This clone was observed a single time. The chain is built from TRBV5-4 and TRBJ2-3, with TRBD2 matching 7 bases. After removal of 4 bases from V and 4 bases from J, the junction contained 12 bases not matched to a gene. Germline V gene sequence: CDR1 SGHNT, CDR2 YYREEE (reference sequence). There are 16 residues in the CDR3. The CDR3 DNA is TGTGCCAGCAGCCAATCTTGGCGGGAGAAGGCAGATACGCAGTATTTT. It translates to CASSQSWREKADTQYF.

This chain links TRBV7-6 with TRBJ2-7; D tentatively reads TRBD1 or TRBD2 (5 bases each). The germline gives CDR1 SGHVS, CDR2 FNYEAQ. The CDR3 totals 13 residues. Trimming shortened V by 2 bases and J by 7 bases, and 12 bases separated the two germline ends. Here the CDR3 reads CASSLSRDREQYF. CDR3 DNA sequence: TGTGCCAGCAGCTTATCTCGGGACCGAGAGCAGTACTTC.

The chain's CDR3 is CASSSDQETQYF. CDR3 nucleotide sequence: TGTGCCAGCAGCTCGGATCAAGAGACCCAGTACTTC. The V and J genes are TRBV7-2 and TRBJ2-5, with unresolved D. The ends were cut back, 4 bases at V and 2 bases at J, with 5 bases in the middle. CDR1 and CDR2 from the germline V gene are SGHTA and FQGNSA. The CDR3 consists of 12 residues.

This chain joins TRBV9 and TRBJ2-3; D remains unclear. Germline CDR1 and CDR2: SGDLS and YYNGEE. V was shortened by 0 bases and J by 2 bases, with 13 bases between the two germline ends. CDR3 length: 16 amino acids. CDR3 nucleotides: TGTGCCAGCAGCGTAGGGGCCTCACTCCCCACAGATACGCAGTATTTT. Protein sequence: CASSVGASLPTDTQYF.

This chain links TRBV7-9 with TRBJ2-5; 12 nucleotides align to TRBD2. The germline gives CDR1 SEHNR, CDR2 FQNEAQ (reference sequence). This CDR3 contains 16 residues. Trimming at V came to 5 bases and at J to 5 bases, leaving 9 bases not matched to a gene. In nucleotides, the CDR3 is TGTGCCAGCAGCCCTAGCGGGGGGGCGATTCGGGAGACCCAGTACTTC. It codes for CASSPSGGAIRETQYF.

The chain links TRBV4-1 to TRBJ1-5; TRBD1 might be the D (6 bases). The CDR3 length is 16 residues. CDR1 is MGHRA and CDR2 is YSYEKL in the germline V gene. Between the trimmed V and J ends, which lost 6 bases and 0 bases, there was a span of 15 bases. CDR3 coding DNA: TGCGCCAGCAGATCAGCAGGGGCCGATAGCAATCAGCCCCAGCATTTT. It codes for CASRSAGADSNQPQHF.

The gene calls are TRBV5-1 and TRBJ2-7; tentatively, D is TRBD1 (6 bases). This CDR3 has 16 amino acids. Germline V gene data show CDR1 as SGHRS and CDR2 as YFSETQ. Trimming stripped 2 bases from V and 2 bases from J, with 17 bases between. CDR3 residues: CASSLNPGHQAYEQYF. In nucleotides, the CDR3 is TGCGCCAGCAGCTTAAATCCGGGACACCAAGCCTACGAGCAGTACTTC.

V and J are TRBV15 and TRBJ1-2; D unclear. CDR3 length equals 13 residues. The germline V and J ends were trimmed by 8 bases and 4 bases, with 14 bases remaining between them. Germline CDR1 LNHNV, CDR2 YYDKDF (reference sequence). The CDR3 DNA reads TGTGCCACCTCAATCGGAGGCGGCTATGGCTACACCTTC. Protein product: CATSIGGGYGYTF. The whole variable domain, filled in from reference TRBV15 and TRBJ1-2, reads DAMVIQNPRYQVTQFGKPVTLSCSQTLNHNVMYWYQQKSSQAPKLLFHYYDKDFNNEADTPDNFQSRRPNTSFCFLDIRSPGLGDTAMYLCATSIGGGYGYTFGSGTRLTVV.

The V call is TRBV10-2, the J call TRBJ1-1; no reliable D call. The CDR3 extends over 14 amino acids. CDR1 is WSHSY and CDR2 is SAAADI in the germline V gene. Between the trimmed V and J ends, which lost 3 bases and 0 bases, there was a span of 8 bases. The CDR3 is CASSDNRLNTEAFF. CDR3 nucleotides: TGCGCCAGCAGTGATAACCGCTTGAACACTGAAGCTTTCTTT.

The J gene is TRBJ2-7, the V gene TRBV7-9; perhaps TRBD2 as D (6 bases). Trimming shortened V by 5 bases and J by 7 bases, and 21 bases separated the two germline ends. This CDR3 contains 15 residues. The V gene's germline CDR1 is SEHNR and CDR2 FQNEAQ (reference sequence). The CDR3 nucleotides read TGTGCCAGCAGCCGTCCTAGCGTCGGAGTATCGGAGCAGTACTTC. Its translation is CASSRPSVGVSEQYF. The full variable domain, completed using reference TRBV7-9 and TRBJ2-7, is DTGVSQNPRHKITKRGQNVTFRCDPISEHNRLYWYRQTLGQGPEFLTYFQNEAQLEKSRLLSDRFSAERPKGSFSTLEIQRTEQGDSAMYLCASSRPSVGVSEQYFGPGTRLTVT.

The CDR3 spells CASREGDRTDTQYF. CDR3 coding DNA: TGTGCCAGCAGGGAGGGGGACCGCACAGATACGCAGTATTTT. This chain links TRBV6-5 with TRBJ2-3; TRBD1 or TRBD2 may be the D gene (6 bases each). Per the germline V gene, CDR1 is MNHEY and CDR2 is SVGAGI. This CDR3 has 14 residues. Trimming cost V 6 bases and J 1 base, with 11 bases left between them.

The rearrangement links TRBV7-2 to TRBJ2-7, with D unclear. The CDR3 contains 11 residues. Trimming shortened V by 1 base and J by 4 bases, and 2 bases separated the two germline ends. Germline V gene lookup returns CDR1 SGHTA and CDR2 FQGNSA. The CDR3 here is CASSLEYEQYF. The DNA of the CDR3 is TGTGCCAGCAGCTTAGAGTACGAGCAGTACTTC.

In this sample, this clone turned up once. This sequence joins TRBV28 and TRBJ2-7; unclear D gene. The ends were cut back, 3 bases at V and 3 bases at J, with 9 bases in the middle. Per the germline V gene, CDR1 is MDHEN and CDR2 is SYDVKM. This CDR3 is 13 amino acids long. The DNA for the CDR3 is TGTGCCAGCAGTTTGGCCCGTGGCTACGAGCAGTACTTC. It translates to CASSLARGYEQYF.

The V call is TRBV9, the J call TRBJ2-2; no reliable D call. CDR1 is SGDLS and CDR2 is YYNGEE in the germline V gene. V lost 3 bases, J lost 8 bases, and 5 bases lay in between. There are 11 residues in the CDR3. CDR3 in DNA: TGTGCCAGCAGCGCACCGGGGGAGCTGTTTTTT. Protein: CASSAPGELFF. Supplemented by reference TRBV9 and TRBJ2-2, the full variable domain reads DSGVTQTPKHLITATGQRVTLRCSPRSGDLSVYWYQQSLDQGLQFLIQYYNGEERAKGNILERFSAQQFPDLHSELNLSSLELGDSALYFCASSAPGELFFGEGSRLTVL.

Only one count was recorded for this clone. This rearrangement joins TRBV25-1 to TRBJ1-6, with D tentatively TRBD1 (5 bases). V was shortened by 7 bases and J by 10 bases, with 14 bases between the two germline ends. Germline CDR1 reads MGHDK; CDR2 reads SYGVNS. The CDR3 covers 13 residues. CDR3 bases: TGTGCCAGCACGCAGGGACGAGGATCACCCCTCCACTTT. This translates into CASTQGRGSPLHF.

This sequence joins TRBV4-3 and TRBJ2-3; D gene ambiguous. This CDR3 spans 14 amino acids. With 0 bases removed from V and 6 bases from J, the gap between germline ends came to 10 bases. The V gene's germline CDR1 is LGHNA and CDR2 YSLEER. CDR3 nucleotide sequence: TGCGCCAGCAGCCAAGAACCCCTCGGGGATACGCAGTATTTT. Translating it yields CASSQEPLGDTQYF.

V is TRBV2 and J is TRBJ1-1; D gene uncertain. The CDR3 runs 13 residues. Germline V CDR1 and CDR2: SNHLY, FYNNEI. The V and J ends lost 3 bases and 1 base respectively, with 6 bases between them. CDR3 residues: CASSDGQNTEAFF. CDR3 nucleotide sequence: TGTGCCAGCAGTGATGGGCAGAACACTGAAGCTTTCTTT.

The gene calls are TRBV5-1 and TRBJ1-1, with 7 bases that match TRBD1. The CDR3 has 16 amino acids. Germline V CDR1 and CDR2: SGHRS, YFSETQ. Unmatched junction bases numbered 19, after V lost 7 bases and J lost 7 bases. The CDR3 DNA is TGCGCCAGCGCCCCGGGACGTTCGTCTCAGGGGGGTGAAGCTTTCTTT. This translates into CASAPGRSSQGGEAFF. The full variable domain, rest sourced from reference TRBV5-1 and TRBJ1-1, is KAGVTQTPRYLIKTRGQQVTLSCSPISGHRSVSWYQQTPGQGLQFLFEYFSETQRNKGNFPGRFSGRQFSNSRSEMNVSTLELGDSALYLCASAPGRSSQGGEAFFGQGTRLTVV.

This rearrangement joins TRBV7-2 to TRBJ1-2, with D uncertain. The CDR3 is 14 amino acids. The germline gives CDR1 SGHTA, CDR2 FQGNSA. V was cut by 2 bases and J by 7 bases, with 14 bases left in between. The CDR3 DNA is TGTGCCAGCAGCTTACCCCACGGTGCTGCTGGCTACACCTTC. The encoded protein is CASSLPHGAAGYTF.

This clone was seen a few times. The chain carries TRBV30 and TRBJ2-5; 8 bases line up with TRBD2. The germline V gene has CDR1 GTSNPN and CDR2 SVGIG (reference sequence). V was pared by 7 bases and J by 2 bases, with 6 bases of the junction left unmatched. This CDR3 region has 13 residues. CDR3 DNA: TGTGCCTTGGGTACTAGCGGTCAAGAGACCCAGTACTTC. Translation gives CALGTSGQETQYF.

The count of this clone is one. The V gene is TRBV5-5, the J gene TRBJ1-2; TRBD1 aligns across 8 bases. The length of the CDR3 is 13 residues. With 4 bases clipped from V and 8 bases from J, the junction kept 7 bases outside the gene matches. From germline, CDR1 is SGHKS and CDR2 YYEKEE (reference sequence). CDR3 protein: CASSRQGPGGYTF. The CDR3 DNA reads TGTGCCAGCAGCCGACAGGGGCCAGGGGGCTACACCTTC.

The CDR3: CATSINKATNEKLFF. The CDR3 nucleotides are TGTGCCACCAGCATCAACAAGGCAACTAATGAAAAACTGTTTTTT. The rearrangement links TRBV15 to TRBJ1-4; D is uncertain. Trimming cost V 4 bases and J 0 bases, with 9 bases left between them. The CDR3 covers 15 residues. CDR1 is LNHNV, CDR2 YYDKDF, per germline (reference sequence).